The 32 T cell receptor beta chains below all came from one sample that was sequenced in a study of OX40 agonist ivuxolimab in advanced cancers. Here immunoSEQ multiplex PCR was the method, and the copy in TCRdb shows in-frame clones only, minus some. The table includes 75,000 to 80,000 clones, approximately 80% detected once. The sequencing used CD4+ or CD8+ T cells sorted from blood, collected in a trial of the OX40 agonist ivuxolimab. These receptors came from an adult with an advanced solid tumor such as melanoma, head and neck, liver or kidney cancer.

The chain couples TRBV5-1 to TRBJ2-3, with TRBD1 matching over 8 bases. CDR1 is SGHRS and CDR2 is YFSETQ in the germline V gene. Trimming at V came to 5 bases and at J to 3 bases, leaving 14 bases not matched to a gene. The CDR3 has 17 residues. The CDR3 is CASSRGQGSFWTDTQYF. The DNA for the CDR3 is TGCGCCAGCAGTCGCGGACAGGGTAGTTTTTGGACAGATACGCAGTATTTT.

The CDR3 sequence: CASSSPGTGETQYF. In DNA form, the CDR3 reads TGTGCCAGCAGTAGTCCTGGAACGGGAGAGACCCAGTACTTC. The chain combines TRBV6-6 with TRBJ2-5, with D unclear. Germline lookup yields CDR1 MNHNY and CDR2 SVGAGI (reference sequence). Trimming pared 5 bases from V and 4 bases from J, leaving 14 bases between. CDR3 size: 14 residues.

The CDR3 protein is CASGLVLRGLPDTQYF. The CDR3 DNA is TGTGCTAGTGGTTTGGTACTAAGGGGTTTGCCAGATACGCAGTATTTT. The rearrangement uses TRBV12-5 and TRBJ2-3; tentatively, D is TRBD1 (5 bases). Germline V CDR1 and CDR2: LGHNT, FRNRAP. V was shortened by 0 bases and J by 4 bases, with 14 bases between the two germline ends. The CDR3 has 16 residues. Variable domain in full (rest from reference TRBV12-5 and TRBJ2-3): DARVTQTPRHKVTEMGQEVTMRCQPILGHNTVFWYRQTMMQGLELLAYFRNRAPLDDSGMPKDRFSAEMPDATLATLKIQPSEPRDSAVYFCASGLVLRGLPDTQYFGPGTRLTVL.

The chain has TRBV6-1 and TRBJ2-1, with D perhaps matching TRBD1 (5 bases). V was cut by 2 bases and J by 8 bases, with 13 bases left in between. Germline loops: CDR1 MNHNS, CDR2 SASEGT. This CDR3 comprises 14 residues. The CDR3 region is CASSELRGSDEQFF. CDR3 nucleotide sequence: TGTGCCAGCAGTGAATTAAGGGGCTCGGATGAGCAGTTCTTC.

CDR3 loop: CASSSPGPDTQYF. The CDR3 DNA reads TGTGCCAGCAGCTCCCCGGGACCAGATACGCAGTATTTT. This chain joins TRBV5-4 and TRBJ2-3; TRBD1 or TRBD2 may be the D gene (5 bases each). The germline gives CDR1 SGHNT, CDR2 YYREEE (reference sequence). The CDR3 length is 13 residues. V lost 3 bases to trimming and J lost 4 bases, with 9 bases between them.

In its sample, this clone was seen many times. The V gene is TRBV12-5, the J gene TRBJ2-7; 12 nucleotides align to TRBD1. This CDR3 is built from 17 residues. In germline, CDR1 is LGHNT, CDR2 FRNRAP. Trimming removed 2 bases from V and 6 bases from J; junction bases left unmatched: 11. The CDR3 nucleotides read TGTGCTAGTGGTTTGCTTCCGCCGGGACAGGGGGCGCGCGAGCAGTACTTC. Protein product: CASGLLPPGQGAREQYF.

This clone was seen once. The gene calls are TRBV15 and TRBJ2-3, with TRBD2 matching over 11 bases. CDR3 length equals 15 residues. V shed 3 bases, J shed 3 bases, and the junction held 2 bases outside the gene matches. Germline V gene lookup returns CDR1 LNHNV and CDR2 YYDKDF (reference sequence). The CDR3 here is CATSSSGGATDTQYF. The CDR3 coding sequence is TGTGCCACCAGCAGTAGCGGGGGGGCGACAGATACGCAGTATTTT.

The rearrangement links TRBV28 to TRBJ2-1, with D hard to call. V lost 5 bases and J lost 10, with 12 bases in between. The germline gives CDR1 MDHEN, CDR2 SYDVKM. The CDR3 has 12 residues. The CDR3 spells CASSGRINEQFF. The CDR3 DNA is TGTGCCAGCAGTGGCCGTATCAACGAGCAGTTCTTC.

The chain joins TRBV20-1 to TRBJ1-2, with D uncertain. Germline CDR1 reads DFQATT; CDR2 reads SNEGSKA (reference sequence). With 6 bases removed from V and 8 bases from J, the gap between germline ends came to 13 bases. This CDR3 has 11 amino acids. CDR3 sequence reads: CSADGPGGYTF. The CDR3 DNA reads TGCAGTGCAGACGGACCAGGAGGCTACACCTTC.

The chain uses TRBV7-9 and TRBJ2-1; perhaps TRBD2 as D (6 bases). V was trimmed by 8 bases and J by 4 bases, leaving 21 bases between them. The CDR3 covers 16 residues. The germline V gene has CDR1 SEHNR and CDR2 FQNEAQ (reference sequence). CDR3 sequence: CASGTTGVGLYNEQFF. CDR3 DNA sequence: TGTGCCAGCGGTACGACGGGGGTGGGTTTATACAATGAGCAGTTCTTC. Full variable domain (outside the CDR3, taken from reference TRBV7-9 and TRBJ2-1): DTGVSQNPRHKITKRGQNVTFRCDPISEHNRLYWYRQTLGQGPEFLTYFQNEAQLEKSRLLSDRFSAERPKGSFSTLEIQRTEQGDSAMYLCASGTTGVGLYNEQFFGPGTRLTVL.

The rearrangement links TRBV2 to TRBJ1-2; TRBD1 matches at 9 bases. Per germline, CDR1 SNHLY and CDR2 FYNNEI. V trimming: 7 bases; J trimming: 7 bases; junction bases outside the gene matches: 13. The CDR3 covers 15 residues. This CDR3 reads CASTVPGQGSGGYTF. CDR3 in DNA: TGTGCCAGCACCGTCCCGGGACAGGGATCAGGTGGCTACACCTTC.

In DNA, the CDR3 is TGTGCCACCAGCAGAGAGAGGGACCACAATCAGCCCCAGCATTTT. Translating gives CATSRERDHNQPQHF. The chain joins TRBV15 to TRBJ1-5, with TRBD1 as a possible D gene (5 bases). The CDR3 runs to 15 residues. Germline CDR1 and CDR2: LNHNV and YYDKDF (reference sequence). Trimming took off 0 bases at V and 3 bases at J, with 9 bases between the two ends.

The chain joins TRBV7-9 to TRBJ2-1, with 12 bases identical to TRBD2. The CDR3 runs to 18 residues. CDR1 SEHNR and CDR2 FQNEAQ come from the germline V gene (reference sequence). V lost 4 bases, J lost 8 bases, and 15 bases stayed unmatched. In DNA form, the CDR3 reads TGTGCCAGCAGCTCCAGTAGACTAGCGGGAGTACTGCTGGATGAGCAGTTCTTC. This codes for CASSSSRLAGVLLDEQFF.

This clone appeared a few times. The J gene is TRBJ1-6, the V gene TRBV25-1, with unresolved D. The V and J ends lost 5 bases and 8 bases respectively, with 7 bases between them. The CDR3 is 12 residues long. Germline V lookup: CDR1 MGHDK, CDR2 SYGVNS. CDR3 sequence reads: CASSNLYSPLHF. DNA of the CDR3: TGTGCCAGCAGTAACCTTTATTCACCCCTCCACTTT. Full variable domain (remainder filled in from reference TRBV25-1 and TRBJ1-6): EADIYQTPRYLVIGTGKKITLECSQTMGHDKMYWYQQDPGMELHLIHYSYGVNSTEKGDLSSESTVSRIRTEHFPLTLESARPSHTSQYLCASSNLYSPLHFGNGTRLTVT.

V is TRBV2 and J is TRBJ1-2; no definite D call. CDR3 length: 12 amino acids. Germline V gene lookup returns CDR1 SNHLY and CDR2 FYNNEI. Trimming shortened V by 9 bases and J by 3 bases, and 11 bases separated the two germline ends. CDR3 coding DNA: TGTGCCAGTCTAGCAGGACACTATGGCTACACCTTC. Translation: CASLAGHYGYTF.

For the CDR3, the DNA is TGTGCCATCAGTGAGAAGACAGGGGTCACTGAAGCTTTCTTT. Translation: CAISEKTGVTEAFF. The rearrangement links TRBV10-3 to TRBJ1-1; TRBD1 agrees at 8 bases. The CDR3 extends over 14 amino acids. Unmatched junction bases numbered 3, after V lost 2 bases and J lost 4 bases. Germline CDR1 is ENHRY and CDR2 is SYGVKD.

This chain links TRBV5-6 with TRBJ1-1; TRBD1 matches 8 bases. J was trimmed by 10 bases and V by 4 bases; bases with no gene match: 6. CDR1 and CDR2 from the germline V gene are SGHDT and YYEEEE. The CDR3 consists of 12 residues. CDR3 loop: CASSPWTGTAFF. CDR3 bases: TGTGCCAGCAGCCCCTGGACAGGGACAGCTTTCTTT.

The chain carries TRBV19 and TRBJ2-7; 11 nucleotides line up with TRBD2. Germline V gene data show CDR1 as LNHDA and CDR2 as SQIVND (reference sequence). The CDR3 totals 14 residues. The V gene end was trimmed by 6 bases and the J gene end by 7 bases; junction bases not matched to a gene: 8. CDR3 amino acids: CASSRLAGTREQYF. DNA for the CDR3: TGTGCCAGTAGCAGACTAGCGGGAACGAGGGAGCAGTACTTC.

J is TRBJ2-7 and V is TRBV27; D remains ambiguous. The germline CDR1 and CDR2 sequences are MNHEY and SMNVEV (reference sequence). This CDR3 comprises 14 residues. V lost 8 bases and J 0 bases, leaving 14 bases between the germline ends. The CDR3 DNA reads as TGTGCCAGCCGCCTGACCGAAAGCTCCTACGAGCAGTACTTC. It translates to CASRLTESSYEQYF.

V usage is TRBV9 and J usage is TRBJ2-1, with D unclear. Trimming pared 0 bases from V and 0 bases from J, leaving 10 bases between. The CDR3 runs 16 residues. CDR1 SGDLS and CDR2 YYNGEE come from the germline V gene. The CDR3 DNA reads TGTGCCAGCAGCGTAGATGCCATTAGCTCCTACAATGAGCAGTTCTTC. Protein product: CASSVDAISSYNEQFF.

V gene TRBV28 combines with J gene TRBJ1-3; D not resolved. The CDR3 spans 12 residues. V dropped 7 bases and J dropped 4 bases, with 8 bases sitting between them. Germline V gene data show CDR1 as MDHEN and CDR2 as SYDVKM. The CDR3 DNA sequence: TGTGCCAGCACCGACCGGGGAAACACCATATATTTT. Amino acid sequence: CASTDRGNTIYF.

The genes are TRBV30 and TRBJ1-1; 7 bases line up with TRBD1. The junction had 4 bases not matched to a gene; V was cut back by 7 bases and J by 5 bases. This CDR3 contains 11 residues. Germline V lookup: CDR1 GTSNPN, CDR2 SVGIG (reference sequence). This CDR3 is CASNRGTEAFF. CDR3 sequence (DNA): TGTGCCTCTAACAGGGGAACTGAAGCTTTCTTT.

The chain combines TRBV19 with TRBJ2-7; D gene uncertain. Germline CDR1 reads LNHDA; CDR2 reads SQIVND (reference sequence). Trimming shortened V by 1 base and J by 6 bases, and 7 bases separated the two germline ends. This CDR3 region has 12 residues. The CDR3 nucleotides are TGTGCCAGTAGTATAGGCAGAAGCGAGCAGTACTTC. Protein product: CASSIGRSEQYF.

The chain joins TRBV5-6 to TRBJ2-3, with 7 nucleotides matching TRBD2. The CDR3 contains 14 residues. The germline V gene encodes CDR1 SGHDT and CDR2 YYEEEE. V was clipped by 1 base and J by 4 bases; unmatched bases: 3. The CDR3 nucleotides read TGTGCCAGCAGCTTGAGGCGGGAGTCAGATACGCAGTATTTT. It yields the protein CASSLRRESDTQYF.

The V and J genes are TRBV7-9 and TRBJ2-2, with D tentatively TRBD1 (5 bases). The CDR3 sequence is 13 residues long. V was pared by 1 base and J by 6 bases, with 6 bases between. Germline-derived CDR1 and CDR2 are SEHNR and FQNEAQ (reference sequence). CDR3 DNA: TGTGCCAGCAGCTTAGTAGGGGCCGGGGAGCTGTTTTTT. Its protein product is CASSLVGAGELFF. Drawing the rest from reference TRBV7-9 and TRBJ2-2, the complete variable domain is DTGVSQNPRHKITKRGQNVTFRCDPISEHNRLYWYRQTLGQGPEFLTYFQNEAQLEKSRLLSDRFSAERPKGSFSTLEIQRTEQGDSAMYLCASSLVGAGELFFGEGSRLTVL.

The chain uses TRBV7-2 and TRBJ1-6; tentative D call: TRBD1 (6 bases). The length of the CDR3 is 16 residues. Germline V gives CDR1 SGHTA, CDR2 FQGNSA. Trimming took 5 bases from V and 6 from J, leaving 17 bases between them. The CDR3 bases are TGTGCCAGCAGCCCCGTGGGGGGCGCGAGTAATTCACCCCTCCACTTT. This encodes CASSPVGGASNSPLHF.

The V call is TRBV7-9, the J call TRBJ1-1; D is perhaps TRBD1 (5 bases). The V end lost 7 bases, the J end lost 0 bases, and 24 bases lay between the germline ends. Germline values: CDR1 SEHNR, CDR2 FQNEAQ (reference sequence). The CDR3 runs to 18 residues. The CDR3 loop is CASNIGGWGPNMNTEAFF. The DNA for the CDR3 is TGTGCCAGCAACATCGGGGGATGGGGCCCGAATATGAACACTGAAGCTTTCTTT. The complete variable domain, with remaining parts taken from reference TRBV7-9 and TRBJ1-1, reads DTGVSQNPRHKITKRGQNVTFRCDPISEHNRLYWYRQTLGQGPEFLTYFQNEAQLEKSRLLSDRFSAERPKGSFSTLEIQRTEQGDSAMYLCASNIGGWGPNMNTEAFFGQGTRLTVV.

The genes are TRBV11-3 and TRBJ2-7; a possible D gene is TRBD1 (6 bases). The CDR3 length is 14 residues. Germline loops: CDR1 SGHNT, CDR2 YENEEA. The V and J ends lost 0 bases and 3 bases respectively, with 9 bases between them. The CDR3 DNA reads TGTGCCAGCAGCTTAGATGCAGGGGACTACGAGCAGTACTTC. Protein product: CASSLDAGDYEQYF.

V and J are TRBV5-1 and TRBJ2-3; 8 bases agree with TRBD1. Germline loops: CDR1 SGHRS, CDR2 YFSETQ. The CDR3 spans 17 residues. With V trimmed by 0 bases and J by 6 bases, 12 bases remained unmatched. The CDR3 protein is CASSLGLQGGPSDTQYF. CDR3 DNA sequence: TGCGCCAGCAGCTTGGGCCTACAGGGGGGACCATCCGATACGCAGTATTTT.

The chain couples TRBV13 to TRBJ2-5; no reliable D call. Germline V gene data show CDR1 as PRHDT and CDR2 as FYEKMQ (reference sequence). The CDR3 is 13 residues long. Trimming removed 4 bases from V and 5 bases from J, with 11 bases in between. The CDR3 here is CASSSPAVETQYF. The CDR3 DNA sequence: TGTGCCAGCAGCTCCCCCGCGGTCGAGACCCAGTACTTC.

This clone appeared a single time. The chain links TRBV6-8 to TRBJ1-6; no firm D call. Trimming cost V 5 bases and J 6 bases, with 14 bases left between them. Per germline, CDR1 MNHGY and CDR2 SAAAGT. The CDR3 spans 15 residues. CDR3 loop: CASSGSLGFNSPLHF. CDR3 nucleotides: TGTGCCAGCAGTGGGAGTTTGGGGTTTAATTCACCCCTCCACTTT.

The chain joins TRBV5-6 to TRBJ2-7, with D uncertain. The CDR3 length is 14 residues. Trimming shortened V by 1 base and J by 2 bases, and 10 bases separated the two germline ends. The germline V gene has CDR1 SGHDT and CDR2 YYEEEE. This chain's CDR3 is CASSLYNSPYEQYF. In DNA, the CDR3 is TGTGCCAGCAGCTTGTACAACAGTCCCTACGAGCAGTACTTC.